The 5 T cell receptor beta chains below were found in one sample sequenced in a study of blood T cell repertoires in COVID-19. Only in-frame clones appear in the TCRdb table, and some are missing; sequencing was by immunoSEQ multiplex PCR. The sample lists 180,000 or so clones, over 75% seen once, with roughly 1.2% in the top ten. The sample comprised PBMCs or T cells enriched from blood (not recorded which). These receptors were collected from a human donor with acute COVID-19. The donor label of this sample is uncertain.

The rearrangement uses TRBV4-1 and TRBJ1-1; TRBD1 might be the D (6 bases). Deletions cut 2 bases from V and 6 bases from J, with 13 bases between. Germline loops: CDR1 MGHRA, CDR2 YSYEKL. CDR3 length equals 14 residues. DNA for the CDR3: TGCGCCAGCAGCCAACCCCTCAGGGGACCTGAAGCTTTCTTT. This gives the protein CASSQPLRGPEAFF.

This clone was detected only a few times. The chain couples TRBV5-4 to TRBJ2-7, with 8 bases aligning to TRBD2. The CDR3 extends over 13 amino acids. Per germline, CDR1 SGHNT and CDR2 YYREEE (reference sequence). Germline trimming cut 10 bases from V and 3 bases from J; bases unmatched to any gene: 9. The CDR3 region is CAAARGASYEQYF. The CDR3 coding sequence is TGTGCCGCGGCGCGGGGGGCGAGCTACGAGCAGTACTTC. The variable domain in full, with the rest retrieved from reference TRBV5-4 and TRBJ2-7, is ETGVTQSPTHLIKTRGQQVTLRCSSQSGHNTVSWYQQALGQGPQFIFQYYREEENGRGNFPPRFSGLQFPNYSSELNVNALELDDSALYLCAAARGASYEQYFGPGTRLTVT.

This rearrangement joins TRBV24-1 to TRBJ2-7; D is possibly TRBD1 (6 bases). The CDR3 length is 12 residues. Germline lookup yields CDR1 KGHDR and CDR2 SFDVKD. V lost 9 bases to trimming and J lost 0 bases, with 8 bases between them. The CDR3 reads CATSQGSYEQYF. CDR3 sequence (DNA): TGTGCCACCTCACAGGGCTCCTACGAGCAGTACTTC.

The chain couples TRBV4-3 to TRBJ2-7, with TRBD2 matching 8 bases. CDR1 is LGHNA and CDR2 is YSLEER in the germline V gene. The CDR3 loop spans 15 amino acids. V lost 1 base, J lost 4 bases, and 6 bases stayed unmatched. The CDR3 region is CASSQAGGRGYEQYF. CDR3 nucleotides: TGCGCCAGCAGCCAAGCGGGGGGGCGCGGGTACGAGCAGTACTTC.

The chain carries TRBV5-1 and TRBJ2-3, with D maybe TRBD1 (5 bases). The CDR3 has 16 residues. Germline V CDR1 and CDR2: SGHRS, YFSETQ. V shed 1 base and J shed 1 base, with 13 bases lying between them. In DNA, the CDR3 is TGCGCCAGCAGCTTGTCGTTGGGGCCGGGCACAGATACGCAGTATTTT. This gives the protein CASSLSLGPGTDTQYF.